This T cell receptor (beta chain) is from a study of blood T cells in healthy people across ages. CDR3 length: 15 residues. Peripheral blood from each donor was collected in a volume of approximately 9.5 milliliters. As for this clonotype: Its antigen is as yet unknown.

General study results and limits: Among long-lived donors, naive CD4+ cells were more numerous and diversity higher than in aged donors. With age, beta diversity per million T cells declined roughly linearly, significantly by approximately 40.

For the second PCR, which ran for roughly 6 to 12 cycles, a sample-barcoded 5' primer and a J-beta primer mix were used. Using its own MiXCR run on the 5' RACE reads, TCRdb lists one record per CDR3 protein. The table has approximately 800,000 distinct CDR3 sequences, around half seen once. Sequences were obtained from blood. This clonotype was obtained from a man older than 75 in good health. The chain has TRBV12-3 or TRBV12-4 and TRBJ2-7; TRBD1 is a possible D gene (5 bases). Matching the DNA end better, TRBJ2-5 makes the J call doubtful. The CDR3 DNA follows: TGTGCCAGCAGTCCCCCCCTTGGGGCCGGAGAGACCCAGTACTTC. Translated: CASSPPLGAGETQYF.